This record covers a single T cell receptor beta chain. These data come from a study of shared clonotypes between healthy human individuals. V shed 0 bases and J shed 1 base, with 10 bases lying between them. This CDR3 is 15 amino acids long. CDR1 is MDHEN and CDR2 is SYDVKM in the germline V gene. The assay was immunoSEQ multiplex PCR, and TCRdb's table has in-frame clones only and misses some. Of more than 900,000 clones listed, 75% to 80% are singletons. This TCR was sampled from a young man in good health. Some clones in this sample may be carry-over from other donors' samples. The sample consisted of memory CD4+ T cells from PBMCs. The sample's subset: CD45RA-negative fraction. V usage is TRBV28 and J usage is TRBJ2-7; perhaps TRBD2 as D (5 bases). The CDR3 reads CASSLWEAGSYEQYF. The CDR3 DNA is TGTGCCAGCAGTTTATGGGAGGCAGGTTCCTACGAGCAGTACTTC.